The 27 T cell receptor beta chains given below trace back to one sample, sequenced in a study of CD8 T cells in ankylosing spondylitis. Study-wide findings and caveats: It appeared that ankylosing spondylitis blood was characterized by a TCR beta motif of fewer than ten highly homologous variants.

TCRdb ran MiXCR on the 5' RACE reads and lists one entry per CDR3 protein. The table has roughly 440,000 distinct CDR3 sequences, under 20% seen once. These TCRs are of unknown antigen specificity. Input material: blood, either unsorted or a sorted T cell fraction (not recorded which). Receptors were obtained from a male donor with ankylosing spondylitis.

This clonotype was detected a few times. The chain uses TRBV12-3 or TRBV12-4 and TRBJ2-7; the D gene is possibly TRBD2 (6 bases). The CDR3 is 15 amino acids. Between the trimmed V and J ends, which lost 2 bases and 1 base, there was a span of 12 bases. The CDR3 reads CASSLWGTSSYEQYF. The CDR3 DNA reads TGTGCCAGCAGTTTATGGGGGACTTCTTCCTACGAGCAGTACTTC.

This clonotype was observed many times. The genes are TRBV20-1 and TRBJ2-5; the D is unclear. With 3 bases removed from V and 5 bases from J, the gap between germline ends came to 19 bases. Germline V gives CDR1 DFQATT, CDR2 SNEGSKA (reference sequence). The CDR3 sequence is 15 residues long. The CDR3 bases are TGCAGTGCTAGGAACGGGCAGTTTGGGTCCGAGACCCAGTACTTC. As protein: CSARNGQFGSETQYF.

This chain connects TRBV4-1 to TRBJ2-4; 12 bases align to TRBD1. Germline V gene sequence: CDR1 MGHRA, CDR2 YSYEKL. V lost 1 base to trimming and J lost 8 bases; unmatched junction nucleotides: 3. The CDR3 totals 15 residues. The CDR3 spells CASSQGDRGRDIQYF. The CDR3 DNA is TGCGCCAGCAGCCAAGGGGACAGGGGGCGAGACATTCAGTACTTC.

The V and J genes are TRBV9 and TRBJ1-2; D unresolved. V was cut by 4 bases and J by 7 bases, with 17 bases left in between. CDR1 SGDLS and CDR2 YYNGEE come from the germline V gene. The CDR3 consists of 14 residues. The CDR3: CASSTQPGEGGYTF. DNA for the CDR3: TGTGCCAGCAGCACTCAACCGGGAGAGGGTGGCTACACCTTC.

This chain connects TRBV7-8 to TRBJ1-2; D is unresolved. The CDR3 is 15 residues long. Trimming pared 1 base from V and 5 bases from J, leaving 14 bases between. CDR1 SGHVS and CDR2 FQNEAQ come from the germline V gene. CDR3 sequence reads: CASSLGGAIPYGYTF. The DNA of the CDR3 is TGTGCCAGCAGCTTAGGAGGCGCGATTCCGTATGGCTACACCTTC.

The V gene is TRBV10-3, the J gene TRBJ2-7, with 10 bases identical to TRBD2. Germline V gene sequence: CDR1 ENHRY, CDR2 SYGVKD. Germline trimming cut 5 bases from V and 0 bases from J; bases unmatched to any gene: 4. The CDR3 is 15 amino acids. The CDR3 nucleotides are TGTGCCATCAGTTCTAGCGGGAGTAACTCCTACGAGCAGTACTTC. Its protein is CAISSSGSNSYEQYF.

In this sample, this clonotype turned up a few times. CDR3 loop: CASSPGLVGNEQFF. Written as DNA, the CDR3 is TGTGCCAGCAGTCCCGGACTAGTGGGCAATGAGCAGTTCTTC. The chain links TRBV6-1 to TRBJ2-1, with TRBD2 identical over 7 bases. The CDR3 runs 14 residues. Trimming removed 5 bases from V and 6 bases from J; junction bases left unmatched: 7. Germline assignment: CDR1 MNHNS and CDR2 SASEGT.

There are a few counts of this clonotype. Written as DNA, the CDR3 is TGCGCCAGCAGCCAAGGCGCTAGCGTGTACAATGAGCAGTTCTTC. Translation: CASSQGASVYNEQFF. V is TRBV4-1 and J is TRBJ2-1; D possibly corresponds to TRBD2 (6 bases). This CDR3 comprises 15 residues. The germline gives CDR1 MGHRA, CDR2 YSYEKL. Trimming removed 1 base from V and 4 bases from J, with 11 bases in between.

The chain has TRBV7-8 and TRBJ2-7; tentatively, D is TRBD2 (6 bases). CDR1 and CDR2 (germline): SGHVS, FQNEAQ. The CDR3 sequence is 14 residues long. V lost 4 bases and J lost 5, with 15 bases in between. CDR3 coding DNA: TGTGCCAGCAGCTCCGGGACTGGGTGGAACGAGCAGTACTTC. Its translation is CASSSGTGWNEQYF.

The J gene is TRBJ2-5, the V gene TRBV12-3 or TRBV12-4, with a tentative D call TRBD2 (7 bases). Trimming removed 7 bases at V and 3 bases at J, with 18 bases between. CDR3 size: 15 residues. CDR3 amino acids: CASNLYRGGEETQYF. In nucleotides, the CDR3 is TGTGCCAGCAACCTTTATCGAGGGGGGGAAGAGACCCAGTACTTC.

The rearrangement uses TRBV3-1 and TRBJ1-6; 7 bases line up with TRBD1. The CDR3 sequence is 16 residues long. V trimming: 6 bases; J trimming: 0 bases; junction bases outside the gene matches: 5. CDR1 is LGHDT and CDR2 is YNNKEL in the germline V gene (reference sequence). The CDR3 DNA is TGTGCCAGCAGACAGGGGCCCAGCTCCTATAATTCACCCCTCCACTTT. Its protein product is CASRQGPSSYNSPLHF.

This clonotype was recorded a few times. The chain has TRBV3-1 and TRBJ2-5; no reliable D call. V lost 0 bases and J 5 bases, leaving 10 bases between the germline ends. Germline V CDR1 and CDR2: LGHDT, YNNKEL (reference sequence). The CDR3 length is 14 residues. The chain's CDR3 is CASSQDRREETQYF. CDR3 nucleotides: TGTGCCAGCAGCCAAGATAGGCGAGAGGAGACCCAGTACTTC.

CDR3 sequence reads: CASSPNRDRLEKLFF. Written as DNA, the CDR3 is TGTGCCAGCAGCCCCAATCGGGACAGACTTGAAAAACTGTTTTTT. The V gene is TRBV7-2, the J gene TRBJ1-4; the match to TRBD1 covers 7 bases. This CDR3 spans 15 amino acids. V gave up 5 bases and J gave up 7 bases; unmatched junction bases: 10. CDR1 and CDR2 from the germline V gene are SGHTA and FQGNSA.

V gene TRBV2 combines with J gene TRBJ2-3, with TRBD2 matching 7 bases. The germline CDR1 and CDR2 sequences are SNHLY and FYNNEI. The CDR3 runs to 15 residues. J was trimmed by 0 bases and V by 7 bases; bases with no gene match: 7. The CDR3 coding sequence is TGTGCCAGCACCCCTAGCGGAGCTAGCACAGATACGCAGTATTTT. Amino acid sequence: CASTPSGASTDTQYF.

V usage is TRBV20-1 and J usage is TRBJ2-7, with 10 nucleotides matching TRBD2. Germline loops: CDR1 DFQATT, CDR2 SNEGSKA (reference sequence). The V segment lost 1 base and the J segment 3 bases; nucleotides outside the gene matches: 3. The CDR3 contains 14 residues. The CDR3 DNA sequence: TGCAGTGCTAGAGTAGCGGGAGGTGTCTACGAGCAGTACTTC. Protein: CSARVAGGVYEQYF.

In this sample, this clonotype turned up many times. This chain joins TRBV18 and TRBJ1-1; 7 bases match TRBD1. Germline assignment: CDR1 KGHSH and CDR2 LQKENI. The ends lost 5 bases at V and 1 base at J; junction bases unmatched: 1. The CDR3 is 13 residues long. The CDR3 sequence: CASSAGGNTEAFF. Here the CDR3 DNA reads TGTGCCAGCTCAGCAGGGGGGAACACTGAAGCTTTCTTT. The whole variable domain, remainder taken from reference TRBV18 and TRBJ1-1, is NAGVMQNPRHLVRRRGQEARLRCSPMKGHSHVYWYRQLPEEGLKFMVYLQKENIIDESGMPKERFSAEFPKEGPSILRIQQVVRGDSAAYFCASSAGGNTEAFFGQGTRLTVV.

The sample holds a few counts of this clonotype. This chain joins TRBV6-1 and TRBJ2-7; TRBD1 is a possible D gene (6 bases). This CDR3 contains 14 residues. Germline V gives CDR1 MNHNS, CDR2 SASEGT. The V end lost 6 bases, the J end lost 6 bases, and 18 bases lay between the germline ends. CDR3 residues: CASRMGAIGGEQYF. The CDR3 bases are TGTGCCAGCAGGATGGGGGCCATAGGGGGCGAGCAGTACTTC.

The genes are TRBV7-2 and TRBJ2-6; 7 bases map to TRBD2. The trim removed 4 bases at V and 3 bases at J, leaving 9 bases unmatched. The germline gives CDR1 SGHTA, CDR2 FQGNSA. The CDR3 runs to 17 residues. This CDR3 is CASSSPTGGGGANVLTF. CDR3 nucleotide sequence: TGTGCCAGCAGCTCCCCCACAGGCGGGGGTGGGGCCAACGTCCTGACTTTC.

As for this clonotype: This may be a read error: a much more frequent sequence differs by one nucleotide. The chain couples TRBV10-3 to TRBJ2-1; tentative D call: TRBD2 (6 bases). The CDR3 is made up of 14 amino acids. Germline V gene lookup returns CDR1 ENHRY and CDR2 SYGVKD. V was pared by 10 bases and J by 4 bases, with 17 bases between. The CDR3 DNA follows: TGTGCCACGAGACGTGGCGGGGATTACAATGAGCAGTTCTTC. Amino acid sequence: CATRRGGDYNEQFF.

The chain has TRBV7-3 and TRBJ1-6, with D possibly matching TRBD1 (6 bases). Germline CDR1 is SGHTA and CDR2 is FQGTGA. Trimming removed 3 bases at V and 10 bases at J, with 10 bases between. The CDR3 sequence is 13 residues long. This chain's CDR3 is CASSFTGSSPLHF. The CDR3 DNA is TGTGCCAGCAGCTTCACAGGGTCCTCACCCCTCCACTTT.

This clonotype was seen at least ten times. This rearrangement joins TRBV7-3 to TRBJ2-2; perhaps TRBD2 as D (5 bases). This CDR3 has 18 amino acids. Germline CDR1 SGHTA, CDR2 FQGTGA. Trimming cost V 5 bases and J 5 bases, with 24 bases left between them. The CDR3 reads CASSPTPAGPARTGELFF. In nucleotides, the CDR3 is TGTGCCAGCAGCCCTACCCCGGCGGGCCCCGCACGGACCGGGGAGCTGTTTTTT.

This clonotype was recorded at least ten times. J is TRBJ2-5 and V is TRBV5-1, with D perhaps matching TRBD1 (5 bases). The CDR3 is made up of 14 amino acids. CDR1 and CDR2 from the germline V gene are SGHRS and YFSETQ. Trimming stripped 2 bases from V and 2 bases from J, with 10 bases between. CDR3 in amino acids: CASSFNRQQETQYF. The DNA for the CDR3 is TGCGCCAGCAGCTTTAATCGACAGCAAGAGACCCAGTACTTC.

The gene calls are TRBV12-3 or TRBV12-4 and TRBJ1-5, with 9 bases matching TRBD1. With 5 bases clipped from V and 6 bases from J, the junction kept 8 bases outside the gene matches. The CDR3 runs to 15 residues. This CDR3 reads CASSPDRGVGQPQHF. DNA for the CDR3: TGTGCCAGCAGTCCTGACAGGGGGGTAGGTCAGCCCCAGCATTTT.

This rearrangement joins TRBV5-1 to TRBJ2-3; D is perhaps TRBD2 (6 bases). The V end lost 4 bases, the J end lost 4 bases, and 19 bases lay between the germline ends. Germline CDR1 is SGHRS and CDR2 is YFSETQ. The CDR3 is 16 amino acids. The CDR3 sequence: CASSRDLAKGSDTQYF. The CDR3 region has the DNA TGCGCCAGCAGCCGAGACCTAGCGAAAGGATCAGATACGCAGTATTTT.

This rearrangement joins TRBV6-5 to TRBJ2-3, with TRBD2 identical over 8 bases. V dropped 0 bases and J dropped 4; count of bases not matched to a gene: 6. The germline V gene encodes CDR1 MNHEY and CDR2 SVGAGI. This CDR3 is 16 amino acids long. The CDR3 protein is CASSYSRGVTADTQYF. CDR3 in DNA: TGTGCCAGCAGTTACTCGCGGGGGGTGACGGCAGATACGCAGTATTTT.

The CDR3 region is CASSTARRPNYGYTF. In DNA, the CDR3 is TGTGCCAGCAGTACTGCGAGGAGGCCTAACTATGGCTACACCTTC. This chain uses TRBV7-9 with TRBJ1-2; no firm D call. Germline lookup yields CDR1 SEHNR and CDR2 FQNEAQ (reference sequence). The CDR3 is 15 residues long. V gave up 6 bases and J gave up 0 bases, with 14 bases separating them.

This clonotype showed up many times. J is TRBJ1-6 and V is TRBV5-1; D call uncertain. The germline CDR1 and CDR2 sequences are SGHRS and YFSETQ. This CDR3 comprises 15 residues. The V end was cut by 7 bases, the J end by 8 bases, with 19 bases between. The CDR3 DNA reads as TGCGCCAGCTCAGAGCTCACGCAGAAAGATTCACCCCTCCACTTT. The encoded protein is CASSELTQKDSPLHF.